In this sample, the clone carrying this T cell receptor (beta chain) turned up a few times. Its antigen is not identified. A second PCR of roughly 7 to 11 cycles used a sample-barcoded 5' primer and a J-beta primer mix. TCRdb re-called the 5' RACE reads through MiXCR, storing one row per CDR3 protein. In the table there are 850,000 to 1,000,000 distinct CDR3 sequences, 48% of which are singletons. The sample belongs to a study of blood T cells in healthy people across ages. Study-wide results and limits: When one million T cells were used, diversity estimates were thought to be underestimates.

Sequencing was carried out using blood. This sequence originates from a man aged 25 to 40 in good health.

This CDR3 is CASSVDDTQYF. CDR3 nucleotide sequence: TGTGCCAGCAGCGTAGACGATACGCAGTATTTT. The chain links TRBV9 to TRBJ2-3; no clear D gene. The germline V gene encodes CDR1 SGDLS and CDR2 YYNGEE. V was clipped by 0 bases and J by 6 bases, with 2 bases between them. This CDR3 is 11 amino acids long.